This TCR beta chain was captured in a study of T cell responses to AZD1222 COVID-19 vaccine. Germline CDR1 and CDR2: LNHNV and YYDKDF (reference sequence). The ends were cut back, 5 bases at V and 4 bases at J, with 10 bases in the middle. This CDR3 comprises 13 residues. As for this clone: As yet, its antigen is unknown.

Assay used: immunoSEQ multiplex PCR; TCRdb lists only in-frame clones, some missing. The table has about 110,000 clones, around 90% seen once. Study-level results: Donor demographics were predominantly white British with a female majority; clonal diversity may be underestimated. Baseline seropositives among AZD1222 recipients totaled only five or six.

The sequencing used peripheral blood, collected on day 0 of AZD1222 vaccination. The sequence was obtained from an adult in good health. The chain recombines TRBV15 with TRBJ2-3, with D possibly matching TRBD1 (6 bases). The CDR3 loop is CATSPQGPDTQYF. CDR3 coding DNA: TGTGCCACCAGCCCCCAGGGGCCAGATACGCAGTATTTT.